This passage covers 20 T cell receptor beta chains from one sample sequenced in a study of blood T cells in healthy people across ages. For the second PCR, which ran for about 6 to 11 cycles, a sample-barcoded 5' primer and a J-beta primer mix were used. TCRdb redid the calling of the 5' RACE reads with MiXCR, one entry per CDR3 protein. The sample has roughly 800,000 distinct CDR3 sequences; around half are singletons. Sequenced: blood. Receptors originate from a man older than 75 in good health.

This clonotype turned up a few times. The V and J genes are TRBV3-1 and TRBJ2-7; TRBD1 matches at 7 bases. The germline CDR1 and CDR2 sequences are LGHDT and YNNKEL (reference sequence). The V segment lost 1 base and the J segment 0 bases; nucleotides outside the gene matches: 3. This CDR3 comprises 15 residues. Here the CDR3 reads CASSQVPGGSYEQYF. DNA of the CDR3: TGTGCCAGCAGCCAAGTACCAGGGGGCTCCTACGAGCAGTACTTC.

This chain connects TRBV6-5 to TRBJ1-1; a possible D gene is TRBD1 (6 bases). This CDR3 has 13 residues. CDR1 is MNHEY and CDR2 is SVGAGI in the germline V gene. Between the trimmed V and J ends, which lost 8 bases and 5 bases, there was a span of 15 bases. CDR3 amino acids: CASQQGAQTEAFF. CDR3 sequence (DNA): TGTGCCAGCCAACAGGGTGCACAGACTGAAGCTTTCTTT.

The CDR3 region is CASSDTGYRPYSGANVLTF. The CDR3 coding sequence is TGTGCCAGCAGTGATACGGGGTACCGGCCCTACTCTGGGGCCAACGTCCTGACTTTC. This rearrangement joins TRBV2 to TRBJ2-6; tentative D call: TRBD2 (5 bases). The V and J ends lost 3 bases and 0 bases respectively, with 18 bases between them. The CDR3 length is 19 residues. CDR1 is SNHLY and CDR2 is FYNNEI in the germline V gene.

J is TRBJ2-3 and V is TRBV20-1, with 7 nucleotides matching TRBD1. The CDR3 sequence is 13 residues long. V lost 6 bases and J lost 2; bases outside the gene matches: 5. Germline V gene lookup returns CDR1 DFQATT and CDR2 SNEGSKA (reference sequence). The CDR3 loop is CSARQGYTDTQYF. The CDR3 DNA is TGCAGTGCCAGACAGGGTTACACAGATACGCAGTATTTT.

The table lists this clonotype with a few counts. This chain connects TRBV7-2 to TRBJ2-4, with a weak D call TRBD2 (6 bases). Trimming cost V 5 bases and J 10 bases, with 18 bases left between them. The CDR3 extends over 14 amino acids. CDR1 and CDR2 (germline): SGHTA, FQGNSA. The CDR3 DNA follows: TGTGCCAGCAGCCCGCGCCCGGGAGCCAAAATTCAGTACTTC. Amino acid sequence: CASSPRPGAKIQYF.

The chain carries TRBV12-3 or TRBV12-4 and TRBJ2-5; a possible D gene is TRBD1 (6 bases). Trimming cost V 5 bases and J 0 bases, with 10 bases left between them. The CDR3 consists of 14 residues. The chain's CDR3 is CASSPNRDQETQYF. CDR3 bases: TGTGCCAGCAGTCCAAACAGGGACCAAGAGACCCAGTACTTC.

This clonotype has only a few counts. The chain links TRBV7-2 to TRBJ2-7; 9 nucleotides match TRBD2. This CDR3 is 14 amino acids long. CDR1 SGHTA and CDR2 FQGNSA come from the germline V gene. V lost 2 bases and J lost 2; bases outside the gene matches: 1. CDR3 sequence reads: CASSLIAGAYEQYF. CDR3 sequence (DNA): TGTGCCAGCAGCTTAATAGCGGGGGCCTACGAGCAGTACTTC. Drawing the rest from reference TRBV7-2 and TRBJ2-7, the complete variable domain is GAGVSQSPSNKVTEKGKDVELRCDPISGHTALYWYRQSLGQGLEFLIYFQGNSAPDKSGLPSDRFSAERTGGSVSTLTIQRTQQEDSAVYLCASSLIAGAYEQYFGPGTRLTVT.

The chain joins TRBV14 to TRBJ1-1; TRBD1 aligns across 7 bases. Germline trimming cut 3 bases from V and 1 base from J; bases unmatched to any gene: 8. CDR1 and CDR2 (germline): SGHDN, FVKESK. The CDR3 loop spans 16 amino acids. The CDR3 region has the DNA TGTGCCAGCAGCCATTTAACAGGGGTCCCGAACACTGAAGCTTTCTTT. Protein product: CASSHLTGVPNTEAFF.

CDR3 loop: CASSQAGDSTDTQYF. The CDR3 region has the DNA TGTGCCAGCAGCCAAGCGGGGGATAGCACAGATACGCAGTATTTT. The chain combines TRBV4-2 with TRBJ2-3; maybe TRBD2 (6 bases). This CDR3 has 15 amino acids. CDR1 and CDR2 (germline): LGHNA, YNFKEQ. The V end was cut by 1 base, the J end by 0 bases, with 8 bases between.

This clonotype appeared a few times. The chain joins TRBV6-5 to TRBJ2-5; unclear D gene. Germline CDR1 MNHEY, CDR2 SVGAGI. With 4 bases removed from V and 5 bases from J, the gap between germline ends came to 8 bases. The CDR3 loop spans 12 amino acids. The CDR3 loop is CASSSRTETQYF. Here the CDR3 DNA reads TGTGCCAGCAGTTCCCGAACCGAGACCCAGTACTTC.

This chain joins TRBV20-1 and TRBJ2-1; the D gene is possibly TRBD2 (6 bases). In germline, CDR1 is DFQATT, CDR2 SNEGSKA (reference sequence). The CDR3 runs to 15 residues. With 6 bases removed from V and 1 base from J, the gap between germline ends came to 16 bases. The CDR3 DNA reads as TGCAGTGCGGAGGAGGGGATGGGATCCTACAATGAGCAGTTCTTC. Protein product: CSAEEGMGSYNEQFF.

In its sample, this clonotype was seen once. V usage is TRBV3-1 and J usage is TRBJ1-1; possible D gene TRBD1, 5 bases. Trimming shortened V by 0 bases and J by 4 bases, and 9 bases separated the two germline ends. CDR1 is LGHDT and CDR2 is YNNKEL in the germline V gene (reference sequence). This CDR3 region has 14 residues. In nucleotides, the CDR3 is TGTGCCAGCAGCCAAGACCGGGGGAGCACTGAAGCTTTCTTT. It yields the protein CASSQDRGSTEAFF.

The J gene is TRBJ2-5, the V gene TRBV10-2; D is uncertain. The V end lost 0 bases, the J end lost 11 bases, and 13 bases lay between the germline ends. The CDR3 has 13 amino acids. Germline lookup yields CDR1 WSHSY and CDR2 SAAADI. The CDR3 sequence: CASSESRKDEQYF. CDR3 in DNA: TGCGCCAGCAGTGAGTCTAGAAAGGATGAGCAGTACTTC.

The chain carries TRBV20-1 and TRBJ1-1; perhaps TRBD1 as D (6 bases). The CDR3 runs 15 residues. Germline CDR1 reads DFQATT; CDR2 reads SNEGSKA (reference sequence). V was trimmed by 2 bases and J by 5 bases, leaving 18 bases between them. CDR3 region: CSARRQRGLGTEAFF. In DNA form, the CDR3 reads TGCAGTGCTAGACGTCAGAGGGGGTTGGGGACTGAAGCTTTCTTT.

The chain employs TRBV7-6 and TRBJ1-3; TRBD1 matches at 8 bases. The V gene end was trimmed by 4 bases and the J gene end by 4 bases; junction bases not matched to a gene: 6. CDR3 length equals 15 residues. Germline V CDR1 and CDR2: SGHVS, FNYEAQ. CDR3 bases: TGTGCCAGCAGCTCCGGACAGGGTGCAGGAAACACCATATATTTT. Its translation is CASSSGQGAGNTIYF.

The rearrangement links TRBV24-1 to TRBJ2-7, with 8 nucleotides matching TRBD2. The trim removed 4 bases at V and 2 bases at J, leaving 6 bases unmatched. The CDR3 runs 15 residues. CDR1 and CDR2 (germline): KGHDR, SFDVKD. CDR3 DNA sequence: TGTGCCACCAGTGACCGGACTAGCCCTACCTACGAGCAGTACTTC. It specifies CATSDRTSPTYEQYF.

The V gene is TRBV2, the J gene TRBJ2-3, with D perhaps given as TRBD1 or TRBD2 (5 bases each). V lost 10 bases and J lost 2, with 16 bases in between. In germline, CDR1 is SNHLY, CDR2 FYNNEI. The CDR3 loop spans 14 amino acids. The CDR3 DNA follows: TGTGCCACACGCCGGGACGGATCCACAGATACGCAGTATTTT. It is translated as CATRRDGSTDTQYF.

This CDR3 is CASSYGRAQHRYAYF. The CDR3 DNA follows: TGTGCCAGCAGTTACGGGCGGGCCCAGCACAGATACGCGTATTTT. V gene TRBV6-2 or TRBV6-3 combines with J gene TRBJ2-3; possibly TRBD2 for D (5 bases). CDR3 length: 15 amino acids. Between the trimmed V and J ends, which lost 2 bases and 14 bases, there was a span of 23 bases. Germline lookup yields CDR1 MNHEY and CDR2 SVGEGT.

This clonotype appeared once. The chain links TRBV6-5 to TRBJ2-5; 9 positions match TRBD1. Losses at the gene ends were 7 bases for V and 2 bases for J; bases not matched to a gene: 5. This CDR3 contains 14 residues. Germline CDR1 reads MNHEY; CDR2 reads SVGAGI. The CDR3 loop is CASKTGGLQETQYF. The CDR3 region has the DNA TGTGCCAGCAAGACAGGGGGACTGCAAGAGACCCAGTACTTC.

J is TRBJ2-2 and V is TRBV3-1; possible D gene TRBD1, 6 bases. Trimming left V 1 base short and J 5 bases short, with 8 bases between. Germline loops: CDR1 LGHDT, CDR2 YNNKEL (reference sequence). The CDR3 has 14 residues. The CDR3 DNA reads as TGTGCCAGCAGCCAAGTAAGGGGGACCGGGGAGCTGTTTTTT. It translates to CASSQVRGTGELFF.